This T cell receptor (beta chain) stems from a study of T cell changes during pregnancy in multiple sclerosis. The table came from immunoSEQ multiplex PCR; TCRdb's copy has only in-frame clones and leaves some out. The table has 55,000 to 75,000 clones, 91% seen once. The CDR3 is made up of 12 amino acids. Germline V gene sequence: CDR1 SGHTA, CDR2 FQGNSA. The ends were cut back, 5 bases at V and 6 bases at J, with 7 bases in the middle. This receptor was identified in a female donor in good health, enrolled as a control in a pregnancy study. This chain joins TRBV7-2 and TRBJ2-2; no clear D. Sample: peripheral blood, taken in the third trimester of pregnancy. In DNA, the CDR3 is TGTGCCAGCAGCCCCGCGGCCGGGGAGCTGTTTTTT. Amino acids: CASSPAAGELFF.